Sequencing of this TCR beta chain was carried out in a study of graft-versus-host responses after intestinal transplantation. With V trimmed by 0 bases and J by 5 bases, 6 bases remained unmatched. This CDR3 is built from 18 residues. Germline CDR1 is SGDLS and CDR2 is YYNGEE. In this sample, this clone turned up once. Its antigen is unidentified. Produced via immunoSEQ multiplex PCR; TCRdb's table is partial and in-frame only. Of tens of thousands of clones in the sample, 70% to 85% are singletons; the top ten hold approximately 20%. This receptor was taken from a human donor who received an intestinal transplant. Sequenced material: unstimulated CD8+ T cells sorted from spleen or lymph node cells, taken before intestinal transplant. V is TRBV9 and J is TRBJ2-3; 16 nucleotides line up with TRBD2. The CDR3 region is CASSVVGTSGRALDTQYF. CDR3 DNA: TGTGCCAGCAGCGTAGTTGGGACTAGCGGGAGGGCCTTAGATACGCAGTATTTT. The full variable domain, with the rest looked up from reference TRBV9 and TRBJ2-3, is DSGVTQTPKHLITATGQRVTLRCSPRSGDLSVYWYQQSLDQGLQFLIQYYNGEERAKGNILERFSAQQFPDLHSELNLSSLELGDSALYFCASSVVGTSGRALDTQYFGPGTRLTVL.